This TCR beta chain is from a study of blood T cells in healthy people across ages. Study-wide points: The donors' CMV status was not determined, possibly confounding changes in expanded clonotypes. Whereas aged donors had fewer naive CD4+ cells, long-lived donors had more of them and higher diversity. A roughly linear fall in TCR beta diversity per million T cells was seen with increasing age.

CDR3 length: 12 amino acids. V was shortened by 4 bases and J by 8 bases, with 11 bases between the two germline ends. Concerning this clonotype itself: The antigen is not known.

With a J-beta primer mix and a sample-barcoded 5' primer, a second PCR ran roughly 6 to 12 cycles. One entry per CDR3 protein results from TCRdb running MiXCR on the 5' RACE reads. The table lists hundreds of thousands of distinct CDR3 sequences, under 40% of them singletons. The receptor was derived from a young man in good health. The specimen sequenced was blood. The chain carries TRBV12-3 or TRBV12-4 and TRBJ1-2; the D is unclear. CDR3 DNA: TGTGCCAGCAGTTCACGGCGACGCGGCTACACCTTC. Translating it yields CASSSRRRGYTF.